The 20 T cell receptor beta chains in this list originate from one sample, sequenced in a study of spatial heterogeneity in lung cancer (dated by TCRdb to between 2018 and 2021). The library was made by 5' RACE. Sequencing was carried out with a NextSeq 500. TCRdb trimmed public reads at Q25 via fastp, called clones via MiXCR and kept in-frame beta chains. Under each unique CDR3 protein, matching rows form one entry showing the most common genes and DNA. The sample data list over 25,000 distinct CDR3 sequences, and about 8.1% of these were observed just once. Of the sample, about 37% is held by the ten largest clones. The sample's time point, from its label and the paper: sample taken at primary tumor resection. For TCR sequencing, whole RNA was extracted from tumor and nontumor lung tissue, or from cryopreserved PBMC samples, and no cell sorting was done. The material was PBMCs, obtained at surgery. These receptors were obtained from a female donor with early-stage non-small cell lung cancer.

This clonotype appeared many times. This chain links TRBV20-1 with TRBJ2-1; 7 nucleotides line up with TRBD2. The CDR3 covers 14 residues. V was pared by 3 bases and J by 0 bases, with 2 bases of the junction left unmatched. Germline CDR1 DFQATT, CDR2 SNEGSKA (reference sequence). The CDR3 sequence is CSASGGSSYNEQFF. DNA of the CDR3: TGCAGTGCTAGTGGCGGGAGCTCCTACAATGAGCAGTTCTTC.

This clonotype showed up many times. CDR3 residues: CASSQGQLNEKLFF. The DNA of the CDR3 is TGCGCCAGCAGCCAGGGACAGTTAAATGAAAAACTGTTTTTT. The chain joins TRBV5-1 to TRBJ1-4; 7 bases are shared with TRBD1. The CDR3 sequence is 14 residues long. Germline V CDR1 and CDR2: SGHRS, YFSETQ. Trimming took 4 bases from V and 5 from J; bases not matched to a gene: 5.

This clonotype was detected a few times. The chain recombines TRBV6-5 with TRBJ2-2; D unclear. The V gene's germline CDR1 is MNHEY and CDR2 SVGAGI. Trimming took off 0 bases at V and 4 bases at J, with 12 bases between the two ends. The CDR3 loop spans 16 amino acids. The chain's CDR3 is CASSYSGRPFTGELFF. CDR3 sequence (DNA): TGTGCCAGCAGTTACTCGGGCAGACCCTTCACCGGGGAGCTGTTTTTT.

This clonotype was observed at least ten times. J is TRBJ1-4 and V is TRBV12-3 or TRBV12-4; D gene unclear. The CDR3 spans 14 residues. V dropped 5 bases and J dropped 3 bases, with 10 bases sitting between them. The CDR3 DNA is TGTGCCAGCAGTACGAGCAGACCTAATGAAAAACTGTTTTTT. Its protein product is CASSTSRPNEKLFF.

This clonotype was seen ten or more times. The germline gene is not matched at one end of the junction; a read error may be the cause. The V call is TRBV5-1, the J call TRBJ1-2; D gene uncertain. The CDR3 covers 8 residues. Germline-derived CDR1 and CDR2 are SGHRS and YFSETQ. CDR3 bases: TGCGCCAGCAGCTTGACCGCCTTC. Its protein is CASSLTAF.

This clonotype was detected many times. The rearrangement uses TRBV27 and TRBJ2-7; D is perhaps TRBD2 (6 bases). The V gene lost 2 bases and the J gene lost 2 bases, with 7 bases spanning the gap. The CDR3 is made up of 13 amino acids. The germline V gene has CDR1 MNHEY and CDR2 SMNVEV (reference sequence). DNA for the CDR3: TGTGCCAGCAGTTTACGCGGGACCTACGAGCAGTACTTC. Translated: CASSLRGTYEQYF.

Many counts were recorded for this clonotype. The chain couples TRBV9 to TRBJ1-6, with 7 bases matching TRBD1. The germline V gene has CDR1 SGDLS and CDR2 YYNGEE. This CDR3 region has 14 residues. V lost 0 bases to trimming and J lost 7 bases; unmatched junction nucleotides: 1. Here the CDR3 reads CASSVDRGNSPLHF. The CDR3 nucleotides are TGTGCCAGCAGCGTAGACAGGGGAAATTCACCCCTCCACTTT.

This clonotype was seen ten or more times. The gene calls are TRBV2 and TRBJ2-7, with 15 positions matching TRBD2. V shed 5 bases, J shed 0 bases, and the junction held 8 bases outside the gene matches. Germline V gives CDR1 SNHLY, CDR2 FYNNEI. The CDR3 is 18 residues long. CDR3 DNA: TGTGCCAGCAGTCCGGGACTAGCGGGAGGCAGAAGCTCCTACGAGCAGTACGTC. Translated: CASSPGLAGGRSSYEQYV.

This clonotype occurred many times. The rearrangement uses TRBV2 and TRBJ2-1, with 7 bases aligning to TRBD2. Trimming took 0 bases from V and 9 from J; bases not matched to a gene: 5. The CDR3 is 14 amino acids. Germline assignment: CDR1 SNHLY and CDR2 FYNNEI. CDR3 nucleotides: TGTGCCAGCAGTGAAGCACTAGCGAGTAGTGAGCAGTTCTTC. Protein sequence: CASSEALASSEQFF.

The table lists this clonotype with many counts. The rearrangement links TRBV11-2 to TRBJ2-6; 7 bases are shared with TRBD1. Germline V gene lookup returns CDR1 SGHAT and CDR2 FQNNGV. The CDR3 covers 18 residues. After removal of 4 bases from V and 4 bases from J, the junction contained 13 bases not matched to a gene. CDR3 protein: CASSSPTDRPPGANVLTF. For the CDR3, the DNA is TGTGCCAGCAGCTCGCCAACGGACAGGCCACCGGGGGCCAACGTCCTGACTTTC.

This clonotype has just a few counts. J is TRBJ2-1 and V is TRBV28; D gene unclear. Deletions cut 1 base from V and 10 bases from J, with 11 bases between. The CDR3 spans 13 residues. Germline assignment: CDR1 MDHEN and CDR2 SYDVKM. CDR3 amino acids: CASSLLASVEQFF. In DNA form, the CDR3 reads TGTGCCAGCAGTTTATTAGCATCGGTGGAGCAGTTCTTC.

The table lists this clonotype with a few counts. The rearrangement joins TRBV20-1 to TRBJ2-5, with D possibly being TRBD1 (6 bases). With 1 base removed from V and 5 bases from J, the gap between germline ends came to 14 bases. Germline assignment: CDR1 DFQATT and CDR2 SNEGSKA (reference sequence). The CDR3 covers 14 residues. The CDR3 region has the DNA TGCAGTGCTAGAGGGATGTCAGGGGAGGAGACCCAGTACTTC. Its translation is CSARGMSGEETQYF.

This clonotype was recorded a few times. This chain joins TRBV6-2 or TRBV6-3 and TRBJ2-7; no firm D call. Trimming removed 6 bases at V and 7 bases at J, with 10 bases between. The V gene's germline CDR1 is MNHEY and CDR2 SVGEGT. There are 11 residues in the CDR3. The CDR3 nucleotides read TGTGCCAGCAGCTATACGGGTGAGCAGTACTTC. Its translation: CASSYTGEQYF.

J is TRBJ2-7 and V is TRBV7-9; 12 nucleotides match TRBD2. After removal of 6 bases from V and 5 bases from J, the junction contained 2 bases not matched to a gene. This CDR3 contains 13 residues. The germline V gene encodes CDR1 SEHNR and CDR2 FQNEAQ (reference sequence). CDR3 coding DNA: TGTGCCAGCAGAACTAGCGGGAGGAACGAGCAGTACGTC. Residues: CASRTSGRNEQYV.

In this sample, this clonotype turned up a few times. The V and J genes are TRBV11-3 and TRBJ1-2; 9 nucleotides align to TRBD1. CDR1 SGHNT and CDR2 YENEEA come from the germline V gene. Trimming removed 3 bases from V and 8 bases from J; junction bases left unmatched: 7. This CDR3 is 14 amino acids long. CDR3 coding DNA: TGTGCCAGCAGCTTCACAGGGGGCTCGGAAGGCTACACCTTC. Protein product: CASSFTGGSEGYTF.

The gene calls are TRBV5-1 and TRBJ2-2; D is unclear. V was clipped by 4 bases and J by 5 bases, with 15 bases between them. Germline V gene lookup returns CDR1 SGHRS and CDR2 YFSETQ. This CDR3 is 15 amino acids long. CDR3 loop: CASSLRLESTGELFF. The CDR3 region has the DNA TGCGCCAGCAGCCTACGGCTCGAATCGACCGGGGAGCTGTTTTTT.

This clonotype was detected ten times or more. The V and J genes are TRBV5-1 and TRBJ2-6, with D unclear. Per germline, CDR1 SGHRS and CDR2 YFSETQ. Trimming left V 4 bases short and J 0 bases short, with 8 bases between. This CDR3 is built from 15 residues. The CDR3 protein is CASSPFSSGANVLTF. The CDR3 nucleotides read TGCGCCAGCAGCCCGTTTTCCTCTGGGGCCAACGTCCTGACTTTC.

In its sample, this clonotype was seen a few times. J is TRBJ2-1 and V is TRBV7-3; a possible D gene is TRBD2 (6 bases). Trimming left V 5 bases short and J 7 bases short, with 15 bases between. Looked up from germline, CDR1 is SGHTA and CDR2 is FQGTGA. This CDR3 is built from 14 residues. CDR3 amino acids: CASSPERASNEQFF. Here the CDR3 DNA reads TGTGCCAGCAGCCCGGAGCGGGCGTCAAATGAGCAGTTCTTC.

This clonotype occurred many times. In DNA form, the CDR3 reads TGTGCCAGTACCCTTTACAATGAGCAGTTCTTC. It yields the protein CASTLYNEQFF. The J gene is TRBJ2-1, the V gene TRBV19; no firm D call. Germline CDR1 reads LNHDA; CDR2 reads SQIVND (reference sequence). V was cut by 7 bases and J by 4 bases, with 5 bases left in between. The CDR3 has 11 amino acids. The complete variable domain, with remaining parts taken from reference TRBV19 and TRBJ2-1, reads DGGITQSPKYLFRKEGQNVTLSCEQNLNHDAMYWYRQDPGQGLRLIYYSQIVNDFQKGDIAEGYSVSREKKESFPLTVTSAQKNPTAFYLCASTLYNEQFFGPGTRLTVL.

This clonotype was observed at least ten times. The CDR3 is CASSQGTGLYQPQHF. CDR3 nucleotide sequence: TGTGCCAGCAGCCAAGGGACAGGGCTTTATCAGCCCCAGCATTTT. The chain employs TRBV3-1 and TRBJ1-5, with 8 positions matching TRBD1. With 1 base clipped from V and 5 bases from J, the junction kept 4 bases outside the gene matches. Germline CDR1 and CDR2: LGHDT and YNNKEL (reference sequence). CDR3 length: 15 amino acids.